These T cell receptor beta chains were read from a single sample in a study of naive and memory T cell subsets. Via MiXCR, TCRdb re-called the UMI-ligation and nested PCR reads, giving one row per CDR3 protein. This sample has tens of thousands of distinct CDR3 sequences, with approximately 17% found just once. Source material: effector memory CD4+ T cells from blood. The source of these receptors is a human donor in good health. Both conserved end residues are part of each CDR3. Fields, in order: J gene, V gene, D gene, clone size, CDR3 length, CDR3 DNA, CDR3 protein. A D gene is named only where the DNA matches it firmly. The listing skips clone size in some rows; elsewhere it reads once, few, many or a size class.

TRBJ1-2 | TRBV28 | TRBD1 | many | 15 | TGTGCCAGCAGGCCCGGGACAGGAACTAACTATGGCTACACCTTC | CASRPGTGTNYGYTF
TRBJ2-5 | TRBV18 | TRBD2 | . | 17 | TGTGCCAGCTCACCACCTGCCCTAGCGGGAGGATCGAAGACCCAGTACTTC | CASSPPALAGGSKTQYF
TRBJ2-1 | TRBV30 | . | . | 12 | TGTGCCCGCAGGGACTTCTACAATGAGCAGTTCTTC | CARRDFYNEQFF
TRBJ2-7 | TRBV27 | TRBD2 | many | 14 | TGTGCCAGCAGTTTAGCCATAGCGGGAGGCGAGCAGTACTTC | CASSLAIAGGEQYF
TRBJ2-7 | TRBV15 | . | . | 15 | TGTGCCACCAGCAGATCGACGGGGTTAGCCTACGAGCAGTACTTC | CATSRSTGLAYEQYF
TRBJ2-3 | TRBV20-1 | . | . | 15 | TGCAGTGCCTCAAGGACAGAACTCGGGTTCCATACGCAGTATTTT | CSASRTELGFHTQYF
TRBJ2-1 | TRBV27 | . | . | 14 | TGTGCCAGCTCTCGGCGGAGAGGCTACAATGAGCAGTTCTTC | CASSRRRGYNEQFF
TRBJ1-6 | TRBV29-1 | . | medium-sized | 14 | TGCAGCGCCCAGGGACTGGAGGACAATTCACCCCTCCACTTT | CSAQGLEDNSPLHF
TRBJ2-3 | TRBV7-2 | . | . | 15 | TGTGCCAGCAGCGCACGCCGGGGTAGCACAGATACGCAGTATTTT | CASSARRGSTDTQYF
TRBJ2-5 | TRBV7-2 | . | . | 12 | TGTGCCAGCAGCGCTCGACGGGGGACCCAGTACTTC | CASSARRGTQYF
TRBJ1-4 | TRBV6-1 | TRBD1 | . | 15 | TGTGCCAGCAGTCCTTGGACAGGTAGTGGAGAAAAACTGTTTTTT | CASSPWTGSGEKLFF
TRBJ2-1 | TRBV24-1 | . | . | 16 | TGTGCCACCAGTGATTCGGGACGTGGATCCTACAATGAGCAGTTCTTC | CATSDSGRGSYNEQFF
TRBJ1-5 | TRBV18 | . | many | 14 | TGTGCCAGCTCACCCGACAGTAGCAATCAGCCCCAGCATTTT | CASSPDSSNQPQHF
TRBJ1-5 | TRBV5-5 | . | . | 13 | TGTGCCAGCAGCTTGGAATGGGGTCAGCCCCAGCATTTT | CASSLEWGQPQHF
TRBJ2-1 | TRBV11-2 | TRBD2 | many | 16 | TGTGCCAGCAGCCAGGGACTAGCGGGAATAGGTAATGAGCAGTTCTTC | CASSQGLAGIGNEQFF
TRBJ1-1 | TRBV3-1 | . | few | 14 | TGTGCCAGCAGCCAGAAATCAGGGTACACTGAAGCTTTCTTT | CASSQKSGYTEAFF
TRBJ2-7 | TRBV20-1 | TRBD1 | . | 17 | TGCAGTGCTAGTGACCTTCGGACAGGGCTGACAGCCTACGAGCAGTACTTC | CSASDLRTGLTAYEQYF
TRBJ2-5 | TRBV7-2 | TRBD2 | many | 16 | TGTGCCAGCAGCTTAGGAGGTAGCGGGTATCAAGAGACCCAGTACTTC | CASSLGGSGYQETQYF
TRBJ2-3 | TRBV15 | . | few | 13 | TGTGCCACCAGGCTAAACAGGGAAGATACGCAGTATTTT | CATRLNREDTQYF
TRBJ2-3 | TRBV12-3/TRBV12-4 | TRBD1 | . | 16 | TGTGCCAGCACCCGACAGTTGCCTACAGGGGCAGATACGCAGTATTTT | CASTRQLPTGADTQYF
TRBJ2-1 | TRBV20-1 | . | . | 17 | TGCAGTGCTAGACCTCACCGGGACGGTGGAACCTACAATGAGCAGTTCTTC | CSARPHRDGGTYNEQFF
TRBJ2-3 | TRBV11-2 | . | . | 15 | TGTGCCAGCAGCGCCATGGGTTCCATCACAGATACGCAGTATTTT | CASSAMGSITDTQYF
TRBJ1-6 | TRBV11-2 | . | few | 14 | TGTGCCAGCAGCGCTATACAGGGAAATTCACCCCTCCACTTT | CASSAIQGNSPLHF
TRBJ1-1 | TRBV28 | . | many | 16 | TGTGCCAGCAGTTTGGACGGGGTAGGGAGGAACACTGAAGCTTTCTTT | CASSLDGVGRNTEAFF
TRBJ2-7 | TRBV9 | TRBD1 | . | 15 | TGTGCCAGCAGTCTCGAGGGACAGGGCCCCTACGAGCAGTACTTC | CASSLEGQGPYEQYF
TRBJ1-4 | TRBV5-4 | . | few | 15 | TGTGCCAGCAGCTTGGGGCAGGCAACTAATGAAAAACTGTTTTTT | CASSLGQATNEKLFF
TRBJ2-1 | TRBV24-1 | TRBD2 | few | 16 | TGTGCCACCAGTAGGTCCGGACTAGCGGCCTACAATGAGCAGTTCTTC | CATSRSGLAAYNEQFF
TRBJ2-7 | TRBV5-6 | . | few | 14 | TGTGCCAGCAGCTTGTACTCCGTAATTACGAAGCAGTACTTC | CASSLYSVITKQYF
TRBJ2-7 | TRBV28 | TRBD2 | few | 17 | TGTGCCAGCAGTACCCTAGCGGGTCGCGGGCCCCCCTACGAGCAGTACTTC | CASSTLAGRGPPYEQYF
TRBJ2-1 | TRBV6-6 | . | . | 15 | TGTGCCAGCAGTTACGATAGGGTTTCCTACAATGAGCAGTTCTTC | CASSYDRVSYNEQFF
TRBJ1-1 | TRBV5-1 | TRBD1 | few | 14 | TGCGCCAGCAGCTTGACAGGGGGCGTGGGTGAAGCTTTCTTT | CASSLTGGVGEAFF
TRBJ2-3 | TRBV7-2 | TRBD1 | few | 16 | TGTGCCAGCAGCTCACTAGGACAGGCTAGCACAGATACGCAGTATTTT | CASSSLGQASTDTQYF